The next 10 T cell receptor beta chains were all read from a single sample in a study of blood T cell repertoires in COVID-19. Sequencing used immunoSEQ multiplex PCR; TCRdb keeps in-frame clones, though not all of them. The data hold 110,000 to 150,000 clones, with more than 80% observed a single time. The source material was PBMCs or T cells enriched from blood (not recorded which). These receptors all come from a woman aged 18-30 years who had been exposed to COVID-19.

This chain links TRBV7-2 with TRBJ2-1; TRBD2 agrees at 11 bases. With 0 bases clipped from V and 9 bases from J, the junction kept 10 bases outside the gene matches. Germline loops: CDR1 SGHTA, CDR2 FQGNSA. The CDR3 extends over 17 amino acids. The CDR3 loop is CASSLARGLAGGGEQFF. In nucleotides, the CDR3 is TGTGCCAGCAGCTTAGCGAGGGGATTAGCGGGAGGGGGTGAGCAGTTCTTC.

This rearrangement joins TRBV7-2 to TRBJ2-7; no clear D. Trimming pared 1 base from V and 3 bases from J, leaving 7 bases between. The CDR3 sequence is 13 residues long. Germline V gene sequence: CDR1 SGHTA, CDR2 FQGNSA. CDR3 in amino acids: CASSLGRGYEQYF. The CDR3 bases are TGTGCCAGCAGCTTAGGGAGAGGCTACGAGCAGTACTTC.

The J gene is TRBJ2-3, the V gene TRBV5-1; 13 bases align to TRBD2. V lost 4 bases, J lost 6 bases, and 8 bases stayed unmatched. This CDR3 is 16 amino acids long. Germline V gene sequence: CDR1 SGHRS, CDR2 YFSETQ. The DNA of the CDR3 is TGCGCCAGCAGCACAGGACTAGCGGGAGTGACGGATACGCAGTATTTT. It specifies CASSTGLAGVTDTQYF.

V is TRBV5-1 and J is TRBJ1-1; 10 bases agree with TRBD1. The V gene end was trimmed by 2 bases and the J gene end by 7 bases; junction bases not matched to a gene: 5. The germline V gene has CDR1 SGHRS and CDR2 YFSETQ. This CDR3 spans 14 amino acids. The CDR3 nucleotides read TGCGCCAGCAGCTTTACCGGGACAGGGGTTGAAGCTTTCTTT. Its protein is CASSFTGTGVEAFF.

The table lists this clone with a few counts. The chain carries TRBV28 and TRBJ2-5, with 8 bases aligning to TRBD1. The CDR3 contains 15 residues. Unmatched junction bases numbered 8, after V lost 6 bases and J lost 2 bases. The germline gives CDR1 MDHEN, CDR2 SYDVKM. The CDR3 sequence: CASRHEYRGQETQYF. In nucleotides, the CDR3 is TGTGCCAGCAGACACGAATACAGGGGGCAAGAGACCCAGTACTTC. Drawing the rest from reference TRBV28 and TRBJ2-5, the complete variable domain is DVKVTQSSRYLVKRTGEKVFLECVQDMDHENMFWYRQDPGLGLRLIYFSYDVKMKEKGDIPEGYSVSREKKERFSLILESASTNQTSMYLCASRHEYRGQETQYFGPGTRLLVL.

In DNA, the CDR3 is TGTGCCAGCAGAACTGACAGGGGAGGCAATCAGCCCCAGCATTTT. Protein sequence: CASRTDRGGNQPQHF. The rearrangement links TRBV6-5 to TRBJ1-5, with 8 bases aligning to TRBD1. V lost 6 bases and J lost 2; bases outside the gene matches: 6. The CDR3 is made up of 15 amino acids. Germline CDR1 is MNHEY and CDR2 is SVGAGI.

This clone has a handful of counts. V usage is TRBV27 and J usage is TRBJ2-3; D is undetermined. This CDR3 spans 12 amino acids. The germline V gene has CDR1 MNHEY and CDR2 SMNVEV (reference sequence). Trimming removed 6 bases at V and 0 bases at J, with 4 bases between. CDR3 bases: TGTGCCAGCAGGACTAGCACAGATACGCAGTATTTT. It specifies CASRTSTDTQYF.

J is TRBJ1-1 and V is TRBV10-1; 7 bases line up with TRBD1. Germline-derived CDR1 and CDR2 are WNHNN and SYGVQD (reference sequence). The length of the CDR3 is 15 residues. After removal of 5 bases from V and 3 bases from J, the junction contained 9 bases not matched to a gene. The CDR3 spells CASSSYRGIYTEAFF. CDR3 nucleotides: TGCGCCAGCAGTTCTTACAGGGGAATTTACACTGAAGCTTTCTTT.

This clone was observed a single time. The chain recombines TRBV7-2 with TRBJ2-3; TRBD2 agrees at 9 bases. This CDR3 has 15 amino acids. V shed 5 bases, J shed 1 base, and the junction held 4 bases outside the gene matches. CDR1 and CDR2 from the germline V gene are SGHTA and FQGNSA. The CDR3 nucleotides read TGTGCCAGCAGCCCATGGACTAGCGGCACAGATACGCAGTATTTT. It codes for CASSPWTSGTDTQYF.

Concerning this clone itself: Compared with germline, one end of the junction differs, possibly owing to a read error. This chain connects TRBV18 to TRBJ2-2; 7 bases fit TRBD1. Germline CDR1 reads KGHSH; CDR2 reads LQKENI. The CDR3 consists of 15 residues. For the CDR3, the DNA is TGTGCCAGCTCAGCCGGGACAGCGAAAACCGGGGAGCTGTTTTTT. Its translation is CASSAGTAKTGELFF.